This T cell receptor beta chain derives from a study of T cell responses to AZD1222 COVID-19 vaccine. Study findings and constraints: The CD4 TCRs associated with vaccination extended across spike and predominated at 160-218 and 743-854. Reportedly, close to half of spike-specific TCRs are directed against unmutated variant regions. Vaccination with two AZD1222 doses was followed by a rise in Spike-specific TCR breadth and depth.

Trimming stripped 0 bases from V and 6 bases from J, with 11 bases between. The CDR3 is 14 residues long. The germline CDR1 and CDR2 sequences are SGHTA and FQGNSA. Comments on this clone: The antigen remains unidentified.

Generated by immunoSEQ multiplex PCR, the TCRdb table keeps only in-frame clones and is missing some. The data show under 150,000 clones, 84% seen once. V usage is TRBV7-2 and J usage is TRBJ1-1; D not resolved. Sequencing used peripheral blood, obtained 28 days after the second AZD1222 dose. The receptor's source is an adult who received the AZD1222 COVID-19 vaccine. The DNA of the CDR3 is TGTGCCAGCAGCTTAGCGCCAGAGTACGCTGAAGCTTTCTTT. Amino acid sequence: CASSLAPEYAEAFF.